The 31 T cell receptor beta chains below all came from one sample that was sequenced in a study of regulatory T cells in long-lasting Graves disease. As to time point: persistent/refractory GD, antithyroid drugs over 5 years with positive TRAb. Extracted PBMC RNA gave rise to the TCR library. Arm-PCR of CDR3 regions and iRepertoire HTBI primers were used to build TCR beta libraries. TCRdb called the multiplex PCR reads again in MiXCR, with one record for every CDR3 protein. The data contain approximately 690,000 distinct CDR3 sequences, 25% to 30% of them singletons. The input for sequencing was peripheral blood mononuclear cells (PBMCs), taken when the disease was refractory, from a patient treated with antithyroid drugs. These receptors were collected from a female donor with Graves disease.

To note about this clonotype: It may be a read error: a sequence one base away is much more abundant. This chain connects TRBV28 to TRBJ1-1; D is undetermined. Trimming shortened V by 6 bases and J by 3 bases, and 17 bases separated the two germline ends. This CDR3 region has 15 residues. The V gene's germline CDR1 is MDHEN and CDR2 SYDVKM. The CDR3 region is CASRQVLGWDTEAFF. CDR3 nucleotides: TGTGCCAGCAGACAAGTACTCGGATGGGACACTGAAGCTTTCTTT. Variable domain in full (rest from reference TRBV28 and TRBJ1-1): DVKVTQSSRYLVKRTGEKVFLECVQDMDHENMFWYRQDPGLGLRLIYFSYDVKMKEKGDIPEGYSVSREKKERFSLILESASTNQTSMYLCASRQVLGWDTEAFFGQGTRLTVV.

The chain combines TRBV10-3 with TRBJ1-1; D is unresolved. V lost 0 bases and J lost 2, with 7 bases in between. This CDR3 comprises 14 residues. The germline gives CDR1 ENHRY, CDR2 SYGVKD. The CDR3 bases are TGTGCCATCAGTGAGTCGGGAGCAAACACTGAAGCTTTCTTT. It is translated as CAISESGANTEAFF.

The chain has TRBV6-2 or TRBV6-3 and TRBJ1-2, with 7 nucleotides matching TRBD1. The germline CDR1 and CDR2 sequences are MNHEY and SVGEGT. The CDR3 runs to 13 residues. V lost 11 bases to trimming and J lost 4 bases; unmatched junction nucleotides: 10. The DNA of the CDR3 is TGTGCCCCGTCCGTCGACAGGGCCTATGGCTACACCTTC. Its translation is CAPSVDRAYGYTF.

The table lists this clonotype with a few counts. This chain joins TRBV6-1 and TRBJ2-5; TRBD1 agrees at 8 bases. Germline V lookup: CDR1 MNHNS, CDR2 SASEGT. The CDR3 consists of 13 residues. The J segment lost 5 bases and the V segment lost 6 bases, leaving 5 bases of the junction unmatched. The CDR3 loop is CASRGQGIETQYF. The DNA for the CDR3 is TGTGCCAGCAGAGGACAGGGCATCGAGACCCAGTACTTC.

Written as DNA, the CDR3 is TGCGCCAGCAGCTCAGACAGCCTCCCCTACAATGAGCAGTTCTTC. Its protein is CASSSDSLPYNEQFF. The rearrangement links TRBV5-1 to TRBJ2-1; possibly TRBD1 for D (5 bases). Germline assignment: CDR1 SGHRS and CDR2 YFSETQ. This CDR3 is 15 amino acids long. The germline V and J ends were trimmed by 3 bases and 2 bases, with 12 bases remaining between them.

The table lists this clonotype with a few counts. This sequence joins TRBV18 and TRBJ1-2; D not resolved. There are 13 residues in the CDR3. Trimming stripped 0 bases from V and 2 bases from J, with 4 bases between. Looked up from germline, CDR1 is KGHSH and CDR2 is LQKENI. The CDR3 region has the DNA TGTGCCAGCTCACCACCTCCGAACTATGGCTACACCTTC. This gives the protein CASSPPPNYGYTF. Filled out from reference TRBV18 and TRBJ1-2, the complete variable domain reads NAGVMQNPRHLVRRRGQEARLRCSPMKGHSHVYWYRQLPEEGLKFMVYLQKENIIDESGMPKERFSAEFPKEGPSILRIQQVVRGDSAAYFCASSPPPNYGYTFGSGTRLTVV.

This clonotype was detected a few times. This chain connects TRBV6-1 to TRBJ1-2, with 7 bases fitting TRBD1. Trimming cost V 6 bases and J 4 bases; bases outside gene matches: 17. This CDR3 region has 17 residues. Germline V gives CDR1 MNHNS, CDR2 SASEGT. The CDR3 DNA reads as TGTGCCAGCAGGTACCCTAACACAGGGGACGGTCTCTATGGCTACACCTTC. Protein: CASRYPNTGDGLYGYTF.

J is TRBJ1-5 and V is TRBV28, with unresolved D. Germline V gene sequence: CDR1 MDHEN, CDR2 SYDVKM. With 6 bases removed from V and 4 bases from J, the gap between germline ends came to 13 bases. This CDR3 region has 14 residues. CDR3 residues: CASSHGLRNQPQHF. The CDR3 DNA is TGTGCCAGCAGCCACGGGCTCCGTAATCAGCCCCAGCATTTT.

This clonotype occurred a few times. The chain uses TRBV6-1 and TRBJ1-5; D is unclear. Per the germline V gene, CDR1 is MNHNS and CDR2 is SASEGT. The CDR3 extends over 15 amino acids. V lost 10 bases, J lost 3 bases, and 19 bases lay in between. The chain's CDR3 is CATYQHGEINQPQHF. As DNA, the CDR3 is TGTGCCACCTACCAACACGGGGAGATCAATCAGCCCCAGCATTTT.

This clonotype appeared a few times. Compared with germline, one end of the junction differs, possibly owing to a read error. The J gene is TRBJ1-2, the V gene TRBV3-1; tentatively, D is TRBD1 (5 bases). Germline V gives CDR1 LGHDT, CDR2 YNNKEL (reference sequence). This CDR3 is 13 amino acids long. The CDR3 is CASSQTGTGQTIF. CDR3 DNA sequence: TGTGCCAGCAGCCAGACTGGGACGGGCCAGACCATCTTC.

This clonotype was seen once. V usage is TRBV20-1 and J usage is TRBJ1-4; D may be TRBD1 (5 bases). Trimming took 3 bases from V and 3 from J, leaving 14 bases between them. CDR1 and CDR2 from the germline V gene are DFQATT and SNEGSKA (reference sequence). The CDR3 totals 15 residues. The CDR3 DNA follows: TGCAGTGCTAGGGGGGTACGAACGGCTAATGAAAAACTGTTTTTT. Its protein product is CSARGVRTANEKLFF.

V gene TRBV11-2 combines with J gene TRBJ2-1; 9 bases map to TRBD1. CDR1 and CDR2 from the germline V gene are SGHAT and FQNNGV. Unmatched junction bases numbered 7, after V lost 5 bases and J lost 5 bases. This CDR3 region has 15 residues. CDR3 in amino acids: CASSGQGSLNNEQFF. As DNA, the CDR3 is TGTGCCAGCAGCGGACAGGGGTCCCTGAACAATGAGCAGTTCTTC.

Worth noting for this clonotype: The missing conserved phenylalanine or tryptophan at the end of this CDR3 makes a read error likely. V usage is TRBV7-2 and J usage is TRBJ2-7; TRBD2 matches 9 bases. The CDR3 totals 15 residues. CDR1 and CDR2 (germline): SGHTA, FQGNSA. Unmatched junction bases numbered 4, after V lost 0 bases and J lost 4 bases. CDR3 region: CASSLAPAGGYEQYL. The CDR3 bases are TGTGCCAGCAGCTTAGCACCAGCGGGAGGTTACGAGCAGTACCTC.

The chain is built from TRBV28 and TRBJ1-5; TRBD1 is a possible D gene (5 bases). The CDR3 contains 16 residues. Germline V gives CDR1 MDHEN, CDR2 SYDVKM. V lost 6 bases, J lost 9 bases, and 24 bases lay in between. The CDR3 reads CASRALPGTATGPQHF. The CDR3 nucleotides are TGTGCCAGCAGGGCTCTTCCCGGGACCGCAACGGGGCCCCAGCATTTT.

This clonotype was counted a few times. The rearrangement uses TRBV27 and TRBJ1-2, with TRBD1 identical over 9 bases. V gave up 2 bases and J gave up 7 bases; unmatched junction bases: 2. CDR3 length: 13 residues. CDR1 and CDR2 from the germline V gene are MNHEY and SMNVEV (reference sequence). As DNA, the CDR3 is TGTGCCAGCAGTTTAAAACAGGGGGCTGGCTACACCTTC. This gives the protein CASSLKQGAGYTF.

The table lists this clonotype with many counts. The chain joins TRBV27 to TRBJ1-1; D unclear. The CDR3 length is 13 residues. The germline V and J ends were trimmed by 6 bases and 0 bases, with 8 bases remaining between them. In germline, CDR1 is MNHEY, CDR2 SMNVEV (reference sequence). For the CDR3, the DNA is TGTGCCAGCAGCCTACTTATGAACACTGAAGCTTTCTTT. Protein sequence: CASSLLMNTEAFF.

This clonotype was seen more than once but under ten times. The J gene is TRBJ2-2, the V gene TRBV6-5, with D perhaps TRBD1 or TRBD2 (6 bases each). Per the germline V gene, CDR1 is MNHEY and CDR2 is SVGAGI. Trimming cost V 1 base and J 6 bases, with 24 bases left between them. The CDR3 spans 19 residues. This CDR3 reads CASSYWSGVLARVPGELFF. The CDR3 DNA reads TGTGCCAGCAGTTACTGGTCAGGGGTACTAGCTAGGGTACCCGGGGAGCTGTTTTTT.

The chain has TRBV10-3 and TRBJ1-5; 7 bases agree with TRBD1. The CDR3 runs 13 residues. V lost 6 bases, J lost 4 bases, and 3 bases stayed unmatched. Per germline, CDR1 ENHRY and CDR2 SYGVKD. CDR3 nucleotide sequence: TGTGCCATCAGGATGGACAGGAATCAGCCCCAGCATTTT. Residues: CAIRMDRNQPQHF.

J is TRBJ2-7 and V is TRBV4-1; D may match TRBD1 or TRBD2 (5 bases each). The CDR3 runs 15 residues. Germline CDR1 reads MGHRA; CDR2 reads YSYEKL. V lost 5 bases and J 0 bases, leaving 14 bases between the germline ends. The CDR3, as DNA: TGCGCCAGCAGCGCCACCCCGGGACGCTCCTACGAGCAGTACTTC. Translated, it gives CASSATPGRSYEQYF.

The J gene is TRBJ1-1, the V gene TRBV10-3, with a tentative D call TRBD1 (5 bases). This CDR3 region has 15 residues. Trimming removed 11 bases from V and 3 bases from J, with 22 bases in between. Germline V gene data show CDR1 as ENHRY and CDR2 as SYGVKD. The DNA for the CDR3 is TGTGCCGCAGAGTCGGTGGTTGGCAGGGACACTGAAGCTTTCTTT. Translated, it gives CAAESVVGRDTEAFF.

This clonotype has at least ten counts. The rearrangement links TRBV28 to TRBJ1-2; 10 nucleotides agree with TRBD1. CDR1 and CDR2 from the germline V gene are MDHEN and SYDVKM. The CDR3 has 17 amino acids. V was pared by 3 bases and J by 0 bases, with 7 bases of the junction left unmatched. Written as DNA, the CDR3 is TGTGCCAGCAGTTTGTTGACAGGGGGCAGAGCTAACTATGGCTACACCTTC. Translation gives CASSLLTGGRANYGYTF.

The chain joins TRBV7-9 to TRBJ1-1; 9 bases match TRBD1. Germline CDR1 is SEHNR and CDR2 is FQNEAQ (reference sequence). CDR3 length: 14 amino acids. Trimming removed 3 bases from V and 6 bases from J; junction bases left unmatched: 5. CDR3 nucleotides: TGTGCCAGCAGCTTTCCGGGACAGGGAGCTGAAGCTTTCTTT. Its protein is CASSFPGQGAEAFF.

This rearrangement joins TRBV28 to TRBJ1-5, with D unclear. There are 10 residues in the CDR3. Germline CDR1 and CDR2: MDHEN and SYDVKM. V was trimmed by 5 bases and J by 9 bases, leaving 5 bases between them. The CDR3 loop is CASSRGPQHF. Written as DNA, the CDR3 is TGTGCCAGCAGTCGGGGGCCCCAGCATTTT.

The genes are TRBV7-9 and TRBJ1-1; TRBD1 agrees at 8 bases. V dropped 6 bases and J dropped 0; count of bases not matched to a gene: 15. CDR3 length equals 18 residues. Looked up from germline, CDR1 is SEHNR and CDR2 is FQNEAQ (reference sequence). Here the CDR3 reads CASRPISRGPPMNTEAFF. CDR3 bases: TGTGCCAGCAGACCTATCTCCAGGGGGCCTCCAATGAACACTGAAGCTTTCTTT.

A remark on this clonotype: A much larger clone differs from this one at a single base, so this may be a read error. The chain combines TRBV28 with TRBJ1-2; the match to TRBD1 covers 8 bases. The CDR3 spans 14 residues. Germline V lookup: CDR1 MDHEN, CDR2 SYDVKM. Trimming took 11 bases from V and 1 from J; bases not matched to a gene: 9. The CDR3: CACTRGLLNYGYTF. The CDR3 DNA is TGTGCCTGCACCAGGGGGCTACTTAACTATGGCTACACCTTC.

This clonotype has a handful of counts. The rearrangement joins TRBV7-9 to TRBJ2-7; D is possibly TRBD1 (5 bases). V dropped 5 bases and J dropped 2 bases, with 13 bases sitting between them. The CDR3 has 14 amino acids. CDR1 and CDR2 from the germline V gene are SEHNR and FQNEAQ (reference sequence). In nucleotides, the CDR3 is TGTGCCAGCAGCAAACAGGAATACACCTACGAGCAGTACTTC. Its translation: CASSKQEYTYEQYF.

This clonotype showed up just a few times. This chain uses TRBV27 with TRBJ1-5; TRBD1 matches 9 bases. V trimming: 5 bases; J trimming: 1 base; junction bases outside the gene matches: 12. The CDR3 consists of 18 residues. The germline gives CDR1 MNHEY, CDR2 SMNVEV (reference sequence). The CDR3 DNA sequence: TGTGCCAGCAGTCCCCTTCTCCGGGACAGGGCGAGCAATCAGCCCCAGCATTTT. This gives the protein CASSPLLRDRASNQPQHF.

This clonotype was seen more than once but under ten times. The V gene is TRBV5-1, the J gene TRBJ1-1, with D possibly being TRBD1 (5 bases). Trimming shortened V by 4 bases and J by 1 base, and 17 bases separated the two germline ends. The CDR3 length is 16 residues. Germline lookup yields CDR1 SGHRS and CDR2 YFSETQ. The CDR3, as DNA: TGCGCCAGCAGCCCTGCTTTCGGGGACGGGAACACTGAAGCTTTCTTT. It codes for CASSPAFGDGNTEAFF.

This clonotype appeared many times. The genes are TRBV29-1 and TRBJ2-5, with 10 bases matching TRBD2. The junction had 6 bases not matched to a gene; V was cut back by 3 bases and J by 5 bases. The CDR3 extends over 14 amino acids. The germline CDR1 and CDR2 sequences are SQVTM and ANQGSEA. CDR3 nucleotides: TGCAGCGTTGAGGCTAGCGGGAGTCGGGAGACCCAGTACTTC. Translation: CSVEASGSRETQYF.

This clonotype was counted a few times. The rearrangement uses TRBV25-1 and TRBJ1-1; 7 bases align to TRBD1. Per germline, CDR1 MGHDK and CDR2 SYGVNS. V dropped 6 bases and J dropped 3; count of bases not matched to a gene: 4. The CDR3 spans 13 residues. The CDR3 protein is CASSDTGDTEAFF. The DNA for the CDR3 is TGTGCCAGCAGCGACACAGGGGACACTGAAGCTTTCTTT.

The CDR3 spells CSVGEGGRNTEAFF. In nucleotides, the CDR3 is TGCAGCGTTGGCGAAGGGGGGAGGAACACTGAAGCTTTCTTT. The genes are TRBV29-1 and TRBJ1-1, with a possible D match to TRBD1 (6 bases). V lost 4 bases, J lost 1 base, and 13 bases lay in between. Germline CDR1 and CDR2: SQVTM and ANQGSEA. This CDR3 region has 14 residues.